This section outlines one T cell receptor (beta chain) sequence together with its context. The CDR3 loop spans 13 amino acids. Trimming shortened V by 7 bases and J by 7 bases, and 16 bases separated the two germline ends. Per the germline V gene, CDR1 is MNHEY and CDR2 is SVGAGI. This entry is derived from a study of blood T cell repertoires in COVID-19. At the level of the study: PBMCs, B-cell-depleted T cells, or T cells were the source of the cDNA or gDNA that made up the material.

Under the authors' procedure: Reference gene primer amplification in the assay estimated nucleated cell counts. The data were produced by immunoSEQ multiplex PCR, yet TCRdb's version contains in-frame clones alone and is incomplete. Clonal size and the V and J genes are those of that table, whereas D and trimming came from the DNA. The sample records over 150,000 clones, around 84% being singletons. This chain connects TRBV6-5 to TRBJ1-2; D is uncertain. This clonotype was obtained from a human donor in a cohort sampled during active COVID-19. What was sequenced was peripheral blood. In nucleotides, the CDR3 is TGTGCCAGCAAAAGCGGGCCTGGAGCTGGCTACACCTTC. It is translated as CASKSGPGAGYTF.